These 15 T cell receptor beta chains were sequenced from one sample in a study of blood T cell repertoires in COVID-19. Some clones are missing from TCRdb's copy, which holds only in-frame ones; the method was immunoSEQ multiplex PCR. In the table there are about 120,000 clones, around 87% of which are singletons. The specimen sequenced was peripheral blood. These receptors originate from a woman in her sixties with COVID-19, enrolled during active disease.

The V gene is TRBV6-5, the J gene TRBJ2-3; 8 bases fit TRBD1. J lost 5 bases, V lost 5 bases, and 9 bases had no gene match. Per the germline V gene, CDR1 is MNHEY and CDR2 is SVGAGI. The CDR3 consists of 15 residues. CDR3 nucleotides: TGTGCCAGCAGTATTAGGACAGGGCAGGAAGATACGCAGTATTTT. Translating gives CASSIRTGQEDTQYF.

Turning to this clone: Additional DNA sequences in this sample encode the identical CDR3. V is TRBV6-2 or TRBV6-3 and J is TRBJ1-1, with D tentatively TRBD1 (5 bases). Per germline, CDR1 MNHEY and CDR2 SVGEGT. V lost 6 bases to trimming and J lost 1 base, with 9 bases between them. This CDR3 contains 13 residues. The CDR3 nucleotides are TGTGCCAGCAGCTATACAGGGAACACTGAAGCTTTCTTT. Protein product: CASSYTGNTEAFF.

This clone was counted only a few times. This sequence joins TRBV6-6 and TRBJ2-2; D perhaps matches TRBD2 (5 bases). The CDR3 is made up of 14 amino acids. V was shortened by 6 bases and J by 6 bases, with 14 bases between the two germline ends. CDR1 is MNHNY, CDR2 SVGAGI, per germline (reference sequence). Here the CDR3 DNA reads TGTGCCAGCAGACCCCGGGAAGACTCCGGGGAGCTGTTTTTT. The encoded protein is CASRPREDSGELFF.

The rearrangement joins TRBV11-2 to TRBJ1-1; D is unresolved. The CDR3 loop spans 11 amino acids. Germline V gives CDR1 SGHAT, CDR2 FQNNGV. V lost 5 bases and J 7 bases, leaving 8 bases between the germline ends. DNA for the CDR3: TGTGCCAGCAGCGTACTAGATGAAGCTTTCTTT. Amino acids: CASSVLDEAFF.

V gene TRBV5-1 combines with J gene TRBJ2-2; TRBD1 might be the D (5 bases). V lost 6 bases and J 4 bases, leaving 13 bases between the germline ends. CDR3 length: 14 residues. The germline gives CDR1 SGHRS, CDR2 YFSETQ. The DNA for the CDR3 is TGCGCCAGCACCTCCAGGGAATCCACCGGGGAGCTGTTTTTT. Its translation is CASTSRESTGELFF.

This clone was picked up one time. This chain connects TRBV30 to TRBJ1-2, with no clear D. The CDR3 contains 12 residues. Germline CDR1 reads GTSNPN; CDR2 reads SVGIG (reference sequence). V lost 1 base and J lost 7, with 10 bases in between. This CDR3 reads CAWSATMIGYTF. In DNA, the CDR3 is TGTGCCTGGAGTGCTACCATGATTGGCTACACCTTC.

The rearrangement joins TRBV7-2 to TRBJ2-2, with 7 bases identical to TRBD2. This CDR3 has 14 amino acids. Germline values: CDR1 SGHTA, CDR2 FQGNSA. J lost 4 bases, V lost 7 bases, and 6 bases had no gene match. The CDR3 is CASMAGVITGELFF. The CDR3 bases are TGTGCCAGCATGGCGGGGGTGATCACCGGGGAGCTGTTTTTT.

J is TRBJ2-5 and V is TRBV11-3; 8 nucleotides match TRBD1. The CDR3 contains 15 residues. Germline CDR1 reads SGHNT; CDR2 reads YENEEA. V shed 2 bases and J 5 bases; nucleotides not matched to a gene: 7. For the CDR3, the DNA is TGTGCCAGCAGCTTACAGACAGGGGTCGGCGAGACCCAGTACTTC. Translation gives CASSLQTGVGETQYF.

V usage is TRBV14 and J usage is TRBJ2-5, with a possible D match to TRBD2 (5 bases). Germline lookup yields CDR1 SGHDN and CDR2 FVKESK. This CDR3 has 14 amino acids. The V and J ends lost 4 bases and 5 bases respectively, with 14 bases between them. The CDR3 DNA is TGTGCCAGCAGCCCCGGCGGATTAGCGGAGACCCAGTACTTC. This encodes CASSPGGLAETQYF.

The rearrangement joins TRBV9 to TRBJ2-5; 11 bases map to TRBD2. This CDR3 region has 16 residues. Germline assignment: CDR1 SGDLS and CDR2 YYNGEE. V dropped 2 bases and J dropped 4; count of bases not matched to a gene: 7. The CDR3 DNA reads as TGTGCCAGCAGCGTTGATAGCGGGGGGGCACGAGAGACCCAGTACTTC. This translates into CASSVDSGGARETQYF.

The chain carries TRBV19 and TRBJ1-1; D remains unclear. Trimming shortened V by 5 bases and J by 2 bases, and 9 bases separated the two germline ends. Germline assignment: CDR1 LNHDA and CDR2 SQIVND (reference sequence). The CDR3 runs 13 residues. The CDR3 nucleotides are TGTGCCAGTAGTTCCCGGACTAACACTGAAGCTTTCTTT. Translation gives CASSSRTNTEAFF. The full variable domain, completed using reference TRBV19 and TRBJ1-1, is DGGITQSPKYLFRKEGQNVTLSCEQNLNHDAMYWYRQDPGQGLRLIYYSQIVNDFQKGDIAEGYSVSREKKESFPLTVTSAQKNPTAFYLCASSSRTNTEAFFGQGTRLTVV.

This chain uses TRBV6-5 with TRBJ1-2, with D hard to call. The germline V gene has CDR1 MNHEY and CDR2 SVGAGI. CDR3 length: 15 amino acids. The V gene lost 0 bases and the J gene lost 3 bases, with 11 bases spanning the gap. The CDR3 sequence is CASSYSSARDYGYTF. CDR3 coding DNA: TGTGCCAGCAGTTACTCGTCGGCTCGGGACTATGGCTACACCTTC.

The chain employs TRBV4-2 and TRBJ1-2; D possibly corresponds to TRBD1 (5 bases). In germline, CDR1 is LGHNA, CDR2 YNFKEQ. Trimming left V 0 bases short and J 5 bases short, with 13 bases between. The CDR3 spans 15 residues. The CDR3 loop reads CASSQEEGQRYGYTF. The CDR3 region has the DNA TGTGCCAGCAGCCAAGAGGAAGGACAAAGATATGGCTACACCTTC.

This clone was observed once. This sequence joins TRBV10-2 and TRBJ1-5, with 8 bases fitting TRBD1. V was clipped by 8 bases and J by 1 base; unmatched bases: 7. CDR1 is WSHSY, CDR2 SAAADI, per germline. The length of the CDR3 is 15 residues. This CDR3 is CASGPDRVSNQPQHF. The CDR3 nucleotides are TGCGCCAGCGGACCGGACAGGGTAAGCAATCAGCCCCAGCATTTT.

V gene TRBV27 combines with J gene TRBJ1-6, with 9 bases aligning to TRBD1. Looked up from germline, CDR1 is MNHEY and CDR2 is SMNVEV (reference sequence). The trim removed 7 bases at V and 7 bases at J, leaving 8 bases unmatched. The CDR3 consists of 15 residues. CDR3 in amino acids: CASIAGQGWNSPLHF. The DNA for the CDR3 is TGTGCCAGCATTGCGGGACAGGGTTGGAATTCACCCCTCCACTTT.